This passage covers 14 T cell receptor beta chains from one sample sequenced in a study of low-dose radiotherapy and immunotherapy resistance in tumors. TRAV- and TRBV-specific primers, spanning alpha and beta chains, primed first-strand cDNA. It was with a constant-region primer and a V-primer adapter that TCRs were amplified over around 19 PCR cycles. Each CDR3 protein gets one entry after TCRdb re-called the reads with MiXCR. The sample contains over 65,000 distinct CDR3 sequences, roughly a sixth of which appear only once. Time point reported: before trial treatment. Sequences were derived from PBMCs, sampled before treatment. The receptors derive from a male donor with prostate cancer.

Ten or more counts support this clonotype. This chain uses TRBV29-1 with TRBJ1-2; the D gene is possibly TRBD1 (5 bases). Germline CDR1 SQVTM, CDR2 ANQGSEA. This CDR3 contains 14 residues. V dropped 6 bases and J dropped 2 bases, with 16 bases sitting between them. CDR3 nucleotides: TGCAGCGTGGGGGACGGAGGGACCAACTATGGCTACACCTTC. As protein: CSVGDGGTNYGYTF.

The V call is TRBV5-1, the J call TRBJ2-5; D may be TRBD1 or TRBD2 (6 bases each). The CDR3 spans 15 residues. CDR1 and CDR2 (germline): SGHRS, YFSETQ. The ends were cut back, 1 base at V and 5 bases at J, with 15 bases in the middle. CDR3 nucleotide sequence: TGCGCCAGCAGCTTGTACGGGGGCGCGGCGGAGACCCAGTACTTC. This codes for CASSLYGGAAETQYF.

This clonotype has ten or more counts. This chain links TRBV6-5 with TRBJ2-3; tentatively, D is TRBD2 (7 bases). CDR1 is MNHEY, CDR2 SVGAGI, per germline. Trimming took off 6 bases at V and 4 bases at J, with 23 bases between the two ends. This CDR3 is 17 amino acids long. The CDR3, as DNA: TGTGCCAGCAGCCCACACTCCCGGGGGGCCGGAGCAGATACGCAGTATTTT. It specifies CASSPHSRGAGADTQYF.

Ten or more counts support this clonotype. The rearrangement joins TRBV7-2 to TRBJ2-2; no firm D call. The CDR3 extends over 18 amino acids. V shed 5 bases and J shed 3 bases, with 22 bases lying between them. In germline, CDR1 is SGHTA, CDR2 FQGNSA. The CDR3 nucleotides are TGTGCCAGCAGCCCCACGAGGAAAGTCTCGGTGGACACCGGGGAGCTGTTTTTT. Amino acid sequence: CASSPTRKVSVDTGELFF.

This clonotype was seen more than once but under ten times. The chain carries TRBV6-5 and TRBJ1-3, with D possibly being TRBD1 (5 bases). The CDR3 totals 14 residues. V gave up 8 bases and J gave up 2 bases, with 13 bases separating them. The germline V gene has CDR1 MNHEY and CDR2 SVGAGI. The DNA for the CDR3 is TGTGCCAGCCGCCGAGCGGGGCCTGGAAACACCATATATTTT. Translated, it gives CASRRAGPGNTIYF.

In its sample, this clonotype was seen many times. V gene TRBV7-6 combines with J gene TRBJ1-1, with no clear D. The CDR3 is made up of 13 amino acids. The ends were cut back, 5 bases at V and 1 base at J, with 8 bases in the middle. CDR1 SGHVS and CDR2 FNYEAQ come from the germline V gene. This chain's CDR3 is CASSPAENTEAFF. Here the CDR3 DNA reads TGTGCCAGCAGCCCCGCAGAGAACACTGAAGCTTTCTTT.

In its sample, this clonotype was seen a few times. The chain couples TRBV4-2 to TRBJ2-2, with 9 bases identical to TRBD2. Germline-derived CDR1 and CDR2 are LGHNA and YNFKEQ. V shed 0 bases and J 9 bases; nucleotides not matched to a gene: 8. The CDR3 loop spans 16 amino acids. The CDR3 here is CASSQDETSGARELFF. CDR3 nucleotide sequence: TGTGCCAGCAGCCAAGATGAGACTAGCGGTGCCCGGGAGCTGTTTTTT.

This clonotype was seen at least ten times. The CDR3 protein is CASSPGAEFYNEQFF. The CDR3 nucleotides are TGTGCCAGCAGCCCAGGGGCGGAGTTCTACAATGAGCAGTTCTTC. V is TRBV12-3 or TRBV12-4 and J is TRBJ2-1; perhaps TRBD1 as D (6 bases). The ends were cut back, 6 bases at V and 3 bases at J, with 15 bases in the middle. The CDR3 runs 15 residues.

There are many counts of this clonotype. The chain has TRBV12-3 or TRBV12-4 and TRBJ1-3, with 7 bases aligning to TRBD1. The V and J ends lost 8 bases and 4 bases, in that order; junction bases with no gene match: 5. The CDR3 has 13 residues. Here the CDR3 DNA reads TGTGCCAGCCGGAGGGGGCACGGAAACACCATATATTTT. This gives the protein CASRRGHGNTIYF.

The chain links TRBV27 to TRBJ2-7; TRBD1 matches at 7 bases. The germline gives CDR1 MNHEY, CDR2 SMNVEV (reference sequence). The CDR3 covers 14 residues. V dropped 5 bases and J dropped 3; count of bases not matched to a gene: 7. The CDR3 spells CASSRQGERYEQYF. The CDR3 DNA reads as TGTGCCAGCAGTCGCCAGGGGGAGCGCTACGAGCAGTACTTC.

The chain is built from TRBV5-8 and TRBJ2-1; no firm D call. This CDR3 comprises 15 residues. CDR1 SGHTS and CDR2 YDEGEE come from the germline V gene. V gave up 0 bases and J gave up 12 bases, with 19 bases separating them. The CDR3, as DNA: TGTGCCAGCAGCTTGGTTCCGAGCTCCTACACTGCGCAGTTCTTC. Translated, it gives CASSLVPSSYTAQFF. The entire variable domain, with the rest obtained from reference TRBV5-8 and TRBJ2-1, is as follows: EAGVTQSPTHLIKTRGQQATLRCSPISGHTSVYWYQQALGLGLQFLLWYDEGEERNRGNFPPRFSGRQFPNYSSELNVNALELEDSALYLCASSLVPSSYTAQFFGPGTRLTVL.

Of note for this clonotype: A far bigger clonotype differs at one base, so this is likely a read error. The V call is TRBV7-9, the J call TRBJ2-4, with D possibly matching TRBD2 (6 bases). Germline CDR1 and CDR2: SEHNR and FQNEAQ (reference sequence). The CDR3 loop spans 16 amino acids. The CDR3 DNA sequence: TGTACCAGCAGCTTAAGGCTAGCGTCGGGCAAAAACATTCAGTACTTC. As protein: CTSSLRLASGKNIQYF.

About this clonotype itself: A far more abundant clone sits one base away, making this likely a read error. This chain joins TRBV12-3 or TRBV12-4 and TRBJ2-5; 13 bases agree with TRBD2. The CDR3 consists of 17 residues. The V and J ends lost 7 bases and 11 bases, in that order; junction bases with no gene match: 19. The CDR3 loop is CASMGLAGPAADNEQYF. The CDR3 nucleotides read TGTGCCAGCATGGGACTAGCGGGGCCCGCCGCGGACAATGAGCAGTACTTC.

The V gene is TRBV18, the J gene TRBJ1-1; D remains ambiguous. V was cut by 8 bases and J by 1 base, with 11 bases left in between. The germline gives CDR1 KGHSH, CDR2 LQKENI. This CDR3 has 13 residues. Written as DNA, the CDR3 is TGTGCCAGCAGCCCGCGAGGGAACACTGAAGCTTTCTTT. This gives the protein CASSPRGNTEAFF.